The clone carrying this T cell receptor beta chain was seen ten or more times. The antigen is undetermined. The sample comes from a study of T cells in Graves' hyperthyroidism and ophthalmopathy. Findings and limits, study-wide: Prediction of ophthalmopathy progression came a median about 6 months pre-onset.

Amplification targeted TCR beta CDR3 regions from RNA transcripts. TCR CDR3 underwent first-round RT-PCR with the HTBI primer set. TCRdb processed the multiplex PCR reads anew with MiXCR; each CDR3 protein has one entry. The sample includes some 270,000 distinct CDR3 sequences, over 20% of them seen just once. A NOSPECS grade of at least 4, a Clinical Activity Score of at least 3 and duration under 3 months were recorded in ophthalmopathy patients. Diagnoses were made from clinical symptoms, serum measures (thyroxine and TRAb), thyroid ultrasound and orbital computed tomography. The CDR3 consists of 15 residues. CDR1 is SGHRS, CDR2 YFSETQ, per germline. Trimming left V 0 bases short and J 5 bases short, with 12 bases between.

The chain employs TRBV5-1 and TRBJ1-5, with D perhaps TRBD1 (6 bases). The TCR originated in a woman aged 40 to 49 with Graves' ophthalmopathy. The sequenced sample consisted of blood. DNA for the CDR3: TGCGCCAGCAGCTTGGGGGGGGGCGGGGATCAGCCCCAGCATTTT. It yields the protein CASSLGGGGDQPQHF. Filled out from reference TRBV5-1 and TRBJ1-5, the complete variable domain reads KAGVTQTPRYLIKTRGQQVTLSCSPISGHRSVSWYQQTPGQGLQFLFEYFSETQRNKGNFPGRFSGRQFSNSRSEMNVSTLELGDSALYLCASSLGGGGDQPQHFGDGTRLSIL.